This section outlines one T cell receptor (beta chain) sequence together with its context. Its cognate antigen is unknown. Time point specified: week 35, safety follow-up. A single vaccine dose contained 300 ug of mutant IDH1 20-mer peptide, and topical imiquimod was used with it. In weeks 1, 3, 5, 7, 11, 15, 19 and 23, patients were vaccinated. Sequenced by immunoSEQ multiplex PCR; TCRdb stores in-frame clones only, minus some. The sample yields tens of thousands of clones, 76% seen once. The junction had 12 bases not matched to a gene; V was cut back by 5 bases and J by 8 bases. This CDR3 comprises 15 residues. Germline V gene sequence: CDR1 MNHEY, CDR2 SMNVEV (reference sequence). The data are from a study of a mutant IDH1 vaccine in newly diagnosed glioma. Study-level background: Earlier treatment was radiotherapy, temozolomide, or both, with most getting both. Week 35 brought visit V12, which was followed by visit V13 at week 47.

The sequence came from a man aged 40-49 years with glioma. This sequence joins TRBV27 and TRBJ1-2; 9 nucleotides match TRBD1. This material consisted of PBMCs, taken from a glioma patient whose treatment included an IDH1 peptide vaccine. CDR3 amino acids: CASSPQRQGVGGYTF. Written as DNA, the CDR3 is TGTGCCAGCAGTCCACAAAGACAGGGGGTCGGGGGCTACACCTTC.